This entry describes one T cell receptor (beta chain). V lost 5 bases and J 8 bases, leaving 24 bases between the germline ends. Looked up from germline, CDR1 is LGHDT and CDR2 is YNNKEL (reference sequence). This CDR3 is built from 16 residues. In the original processing: Reference gene primer amplification yielded estimated nucleated cell counts. TCRdb's copy holds only in-frame clones and misses some; the assay was immunoSEQ multiplex PCR. The V and J calls and clone size come from that table; D and trimming were worked out from the DNA. This sample has 150,000 or so clones, with approximately 88% found just once. The data were obtained in a study of blood T cell repertoires in COVID-19.

V gene TRBV3-1 (or the pseudogene TRBV3-2) combines with J gene TRBJ1-2; maybe TRBD1 (5 bases). The sequence came from a man between 70 and 80 years old who had been exposed to COVID-19. The sequencing input was PBMCs or T cells enriched from blood (not recorded which). In DNA, the CDR3 is TGTGCCAGCAGCACCAGTCAGACCGCGGGGACGGACGGCTACACCTTC. It codes for CASSTSQTAGTDGYTF.